Shown below are 6 T cell receptor beta chains from a single sample sequenced in a study of CD8+CD57+ T cells in acquired aplastic anemia (dated by TCRdb to the late 2010s). Sequencing instrument: Illumina HiSeq 2000. Profiling of TCR beta VDJ combinations and CDR3 sequences used genomic DNA as the template. Using fastp at Q25 and MiXCR, TCRdb reprocessed the public reads and kept productive beta chains. Every entry covers one CDR3 protein and lists the most common genes and DNA from its rows. The sample includes 400,000 to 450,000 distinct CDR3 sequences, with 65% to 80% observed a single time. The ten biggest clones cover 4% of the sample. Sequencing input: sorted CD4+, CD8+, or CD8+CD57+ T cells (not recorded which) from PBMCs. These receptors all come from a human donor in good health, serving as a control.

The chain is built from TRBV7-6 and TRBJ2-1; D gene ambiguous. V was shortened by 6 bases and J by 7 bases, with 7 bases between the two germline ends. This CDR3 region has 11 residues. Germline assignment: CDR1 SGHVS and CDR2 FNYEAQ. The CDR3 loop reads CASRGNNEQFF. The DNA for the CDR3 is TGTGCCAGCAGAGGGAATAATGAGCAGTTCTTC.

The CDR3 region is CASSLTSGADYEQYF. The DNA for the CDR3 is TGCGCCAGCAGCTTGACTAGCGGGGCCGACTACGAGCAGTACTTC. The chain employs TRBV5-1 and TRBJ2-7, with 10 positions matching TRBD2. Trimming took 1 base from V and 3 from J; bases not matched to a gene: 4. Germline CDR1 SGHRS, CDR2 YFSETQ. The CDR3 spans 15 residues.

The rearrangement uses TRBV18 and TRBJ1-2; D gene uncertain. The CDR3 is 15 residues long. CDR1 is KGHSH, CDR2 LQKENI, per germline. V lost 1 base to trimming and J lost 4 bases, with 13 bases between them. In nucleotides, the CDR3 is TGTGCCAGCTCACCACGGGCAAGAGAACCCTATGGCTACACCTTC. Residues: CASSPRAREPYGYTF.

As regards this clonotype: A junction boundary mismatches the germline segment, possibly from a read error. The chain links TRBV7-2 to TRBJ2-7; D unresolved. The germline gives CDR1 SGHTA, CDR2 FQGNSA. This CDR3 spans 14 amino acids. The CDR3 here is CASSPGKNYGYTFF. The DNA of the CDR3 is TGTGCCAGCAGCCCTGGCAAGAACTATGGCTACACCTTCTTC.

The chain is built from TRBV24-1 and TRBJ1-5, with D perhaps TRBD1 (5 bases). The CDR3 extends over 14 amino acids. Looked up from germline, CDR1 is KGHDR and CDR2 is SFDVKD. The V end was cut by 5 bases, the J end by 2 bases, with 9 bases between. CDR3 coding DNA: TGTGCCACCAGTGCAGGGATGGGCAATCAGCCCCAGCATTTT. It codes for CATSAGMGNQPQHF.

The chain joins TRBV11-3 to TRBJ1-2; D possibly corresponds to TRBD1 (6 bases). The CDR3 is 15 residues long. The germline V gene encodes CDR1 SGHNT and CDR2 YENEEA. V was shortened by 10 bases and J by 4 bases, with 22 bases between the two germline ends. Written as DNA, the CDR3 is TGTGCCACCCTCATGGGGGCCCGAATGAGCTATGGCTACACCTTC. Its translation is CATLMGARMSYGYTF.